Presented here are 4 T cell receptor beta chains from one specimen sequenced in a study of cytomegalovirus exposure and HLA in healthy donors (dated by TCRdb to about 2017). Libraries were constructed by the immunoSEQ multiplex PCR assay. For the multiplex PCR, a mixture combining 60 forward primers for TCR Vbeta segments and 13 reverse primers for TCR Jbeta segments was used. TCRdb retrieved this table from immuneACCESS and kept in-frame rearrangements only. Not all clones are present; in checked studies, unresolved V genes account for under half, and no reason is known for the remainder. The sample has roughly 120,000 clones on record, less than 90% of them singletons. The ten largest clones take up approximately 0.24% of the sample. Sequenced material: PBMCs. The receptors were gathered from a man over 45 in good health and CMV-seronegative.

CDR3 amino acids: CASSQQTNSPLHF. CDR3 sequence (DNA): TGTGCCAGCAGCCAACAGACGAATTCACCCCTCCACTTT. The chain is built from TRBV7-8 and TRBJ1-6; D is uncertain. V was shortened by 5 bases and J by 7 bases, with 9 bases between the two germline ends. Germline V CDR1 and CDR2: SGHVS, FQNEAQ. The CDR3 has 13 residues.

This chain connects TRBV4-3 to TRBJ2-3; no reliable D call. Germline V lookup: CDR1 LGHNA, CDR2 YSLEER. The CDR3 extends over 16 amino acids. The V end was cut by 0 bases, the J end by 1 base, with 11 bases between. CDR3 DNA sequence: TGCGCCAGCAGCCAAGATAATCCCCGCGGCACAGATACGCAGTATTTT. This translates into CASSQDNPRGTDTQYF.

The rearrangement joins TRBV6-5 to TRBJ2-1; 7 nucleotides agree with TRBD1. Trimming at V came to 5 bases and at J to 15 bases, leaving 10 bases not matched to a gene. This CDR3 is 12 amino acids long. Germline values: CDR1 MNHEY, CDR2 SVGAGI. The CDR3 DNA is TGTGCCAGCAGTAAAACCGGGACAGAGATGTTCTTC. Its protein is CASSKTGTEMFF.

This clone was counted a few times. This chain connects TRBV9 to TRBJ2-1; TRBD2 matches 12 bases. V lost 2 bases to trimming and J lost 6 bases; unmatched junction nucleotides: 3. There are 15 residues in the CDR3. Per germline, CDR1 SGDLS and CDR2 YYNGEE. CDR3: CASSVRLAGANEQFF. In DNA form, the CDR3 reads TGTGCCAGCAGCGTGCGACTAGCGGGGGCCAATGAGCAGTTCTTC.